A selection of T cell receptor beta chains follows, all from one sample in a study of blood T cell repertoires in COVID-19. Data came from immunoSEQ multiplex PCR; TCRdb stores just in-frame clones and leaves some out. The sample shows 250,000 to 350,000 clones, around 88% of them seen only once. The sample was peripheral blood. These receptors originate from a young woman who had recovered from COVID-19. CDR3s include the opening cysteine and the closing phenylalanine or tryptophan. The D gene is left open where the match is weak. Clone size is not always given. Where it is, it says once, few, many or a class for expanded clones.

J,length,D,V,size,CDR3,DNA
TRBJ1-3,14,.,TRBV19,.,CASSIRSPGNTIYF,TGTGCCAGTAGTATTAGATCTCCGGGGAACACCATATATTTT
TRBJ2-5,16,TRBD2,TRBV9,.,CASSVGITGGRETQYF,TGTGCCAGCAGCGTAGGGATAACGGGAGGGCGGGAGACCCAGTACTTC
TRBJ2-7,13,TRBD1,TRBV5-1,.,CASSSGGSYEQYF,TGCGCCAGCAGCTCAGGGGGCTCCTACGAGCAGTACTTC
TRBJ1-2,15,TRBD1,TRBV9,.,CASSGEDRGNYGYTF,TGTGCCAGCAGCGGCGAAGACAGGGGGAACTATGGCTACACCTTC
TRBJ2-2,16,.,TRBV18,.,CASSPAALGYTGELFF,TGTGCCAGCTCACCAGCGGCCCTAGGCTACACCGGGGAGCTGTTTTTT
TRBJ1-2,15,.,TRBV6-5,.,CASSTDSRANYGYTF,TGTGCCAGCAGTACCGACAGCAGAGCTAACTATGGCTACACCTTC
TRBJ2-4,15,TRBD2,TRBV27,.,CASGTSGIKGYIQYF,TGTGCCAGTGGGACTAGCGGGATCAAAGGGTACATTCAGTACTTC
TRBJ2-1,17,.,TRBV9,.,CASSVYGAALGPNEQFF,TGTGCCAGCAGCGTATATGGAGCGGCCCTAGGTCCCAATGAGCAGTTCTTC
TRBJ1-6,15,.,TRBV19,few,CASSIRFSYNSPLHF,TGTGCCAGTAGTATCCGTTTCTCCTATAATTCACCCCTCCACTTT
TRBJ1-5,15,.,TRBV15,.,CATSRDAGVGQPQHF,TGTGCCACCAGCAGAGATGCGGGGGTGGGCCAGCCCCAGCATTTT
TRBJ2-2,15,TRBD1,TRBV7-3,.,CASSRRQGSTGELFF,TGTGCCAGCAGCCGACGACAGGGGTCCACCGGGGAGCTGTTTTTT
TRBJ2-7,15,TRBD1,TRBV27,.,CASSPRQGYSYEQYF,TGTGCCAGCAGTCCACGACAGGGTTATTCCTACGAGCAGTACTTC
TRBJ1-2,14,TRBD1,TRBV27,once,CASSFGTAPRGYTF,TGTGCCAGCAGTTTCGGGACAGCCCCACGGGGCTACACCTTC
TRBJ2-7,13,.,TRBV19,.,CASSRGPGNEQYF,TGTGCCAGCTCCAGGGGCCCGGGCAACGAGCAGTACTTC
TRBJ2-5,13,TRBD2,TRBV5-4,.,CASSYAGGETQYF,TGTGCCAGCAGCTATGCGGGAGGAGAGACCCAGTACTTC
TRBJ1-5,14,.,TRBV30,.,CAWSVKGGNQPQHF,TGTGCCTGGAGTGTAAAAGGGGGCAATCAGCCCCAGCATTTT
TRBJ2-1,14,.,TRBV10-2,.,CASSESGDYNEQFF,TGCGCCAGCAGTGAGTCAGGGGACTACAATGAGCAGTTCTTC